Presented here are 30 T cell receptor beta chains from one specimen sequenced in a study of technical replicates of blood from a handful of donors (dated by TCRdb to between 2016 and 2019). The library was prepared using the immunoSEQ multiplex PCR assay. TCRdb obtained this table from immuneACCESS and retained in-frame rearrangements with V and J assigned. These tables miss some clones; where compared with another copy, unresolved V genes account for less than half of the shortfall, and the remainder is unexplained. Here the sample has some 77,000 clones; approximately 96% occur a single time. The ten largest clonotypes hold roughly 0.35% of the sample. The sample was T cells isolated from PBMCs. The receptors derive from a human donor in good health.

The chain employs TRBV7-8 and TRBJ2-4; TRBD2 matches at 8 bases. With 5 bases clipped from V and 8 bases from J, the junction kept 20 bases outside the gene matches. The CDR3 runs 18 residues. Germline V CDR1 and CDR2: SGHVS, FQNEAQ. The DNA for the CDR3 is TGTGCCAGCAGCACCCCGGCCCCGGTAGCGGGATTCGTGGACATTCAGTACTTC. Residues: CASSTPAPVAGFVDIQYF.

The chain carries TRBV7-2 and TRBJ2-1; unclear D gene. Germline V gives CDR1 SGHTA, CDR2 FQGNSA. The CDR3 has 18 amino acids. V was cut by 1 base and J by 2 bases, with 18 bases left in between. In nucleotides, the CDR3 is TGTGCCAGCAGCTTAGGGGCGACCCTCAATGTCCCCTACAATGAGCAGTTCTTC. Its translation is CASSLGATLNVPYNEQFF. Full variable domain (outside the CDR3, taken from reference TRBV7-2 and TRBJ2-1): GAGVSQSPSNKVTEKGKDVELRCDPISGHTALYWYRQSLGQGLEFLIYFQGNSAPDKSGLPSDRFSAERTGGSVSTLTIQRTQQEDSAVYLCASSLGATLNVPYNEQFFGPGTRLTVL.

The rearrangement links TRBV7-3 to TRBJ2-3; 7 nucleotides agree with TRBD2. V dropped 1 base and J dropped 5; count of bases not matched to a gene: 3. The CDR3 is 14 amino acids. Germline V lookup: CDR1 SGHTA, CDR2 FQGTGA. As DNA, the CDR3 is TGTGCCAGCAGCTTAAAAACGGGAGGAGATACGCAGTATTTT. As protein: CASSLKTGGDTQYF.

Here the CDR3 reads CASSYSGTLGDTQYF. CDR3 DNA sequence: TGTGCCAGCAGCTATAGCGGGACCCTCGGAGATACGCAGTATTTT. V usage is TRBV28 and J usage is TRBJ2-3; the match to TRBD2 covers 8 bases. The germline gives CDR1 MDHEN, CDR2 SYDVKM. J was trimmed by 5 bases and V by 6 bases; bases with no gene match: 10. The CDR3 has 15 amino acids.

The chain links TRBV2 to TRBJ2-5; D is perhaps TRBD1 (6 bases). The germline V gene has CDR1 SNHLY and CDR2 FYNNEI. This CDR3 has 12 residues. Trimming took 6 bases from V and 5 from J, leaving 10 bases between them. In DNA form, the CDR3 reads TGTGCCAGCAGACAGGGCGAGGAGACCCAGTACTTC. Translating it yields CASRQGEETQYF. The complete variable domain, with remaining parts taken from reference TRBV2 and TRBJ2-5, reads EPEVTQTPSHQVTQMGQEVILRCVPISNHLYFYWYRQILGQKVEFLVSFYNNEISEKSEIFDDQFSVERPDGSNFTLKIRSTKLEDSAMYFCASRQGEETQYFGPGTRLLVL.

The CDR3 reads CASSDPSGPTSGTQYF. In DNA, the CDR3 is TGTGCCAGCAGCGATCCTAGCGGGCCCACCTCGGGAACCCAGTACTTC. The rearrangement links TRBV28 to TRBJ2-5, with 8 bases matching TRBD2. CDR1 MDHEN and CDR2 SYDVKM come from the germline V gene. Trimming removed 6 bases from V and 8 bases from J; junction bases left unmatched: 17. This CDR3 spans 16 amino acids.

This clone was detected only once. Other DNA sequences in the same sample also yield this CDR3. CDR3 region: CASSLQGDYGYTF. In nucleotides, the CDR3 is TGTGCCAGCAGTTTACAGGGTGACTATGGCTACACCTTC. The V call is TRBV27, the J call TRBJ1-2, with D perhaps TRBD1 (5 bases). CDR1 is MNHEY, CDR2 SMNVEV, per germline (reference sequence). This CDR3 region has 13 residues. With 2 bases removed from V and 3 bases from J, the gap between germline ends came to 7 bases.

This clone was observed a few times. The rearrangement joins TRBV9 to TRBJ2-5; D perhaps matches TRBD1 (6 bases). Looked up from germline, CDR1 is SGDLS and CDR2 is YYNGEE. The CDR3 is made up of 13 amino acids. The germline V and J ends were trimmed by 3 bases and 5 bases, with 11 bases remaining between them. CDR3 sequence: CASSGTGIETQYF. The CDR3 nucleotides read TGTGCCAGCAGCGGCACAGGGATTGAGACCCAGTACTTC.

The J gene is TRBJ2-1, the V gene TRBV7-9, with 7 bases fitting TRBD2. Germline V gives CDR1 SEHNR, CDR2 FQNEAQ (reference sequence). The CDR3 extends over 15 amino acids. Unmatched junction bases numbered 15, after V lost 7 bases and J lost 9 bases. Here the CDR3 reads CASILEREINGEQFF. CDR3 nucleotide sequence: TGTGCCAGCATCCTCGAGCGGGAAATTAATGGTGAGCAGTTCTTC.

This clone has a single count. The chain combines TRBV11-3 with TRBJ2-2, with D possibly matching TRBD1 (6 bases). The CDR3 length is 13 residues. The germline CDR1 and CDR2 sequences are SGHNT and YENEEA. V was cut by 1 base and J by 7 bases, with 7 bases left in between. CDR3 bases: TGTGCCAGCAGCTTAGGGGGGCTCGGGGAGCTGTTTTTT. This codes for CASSLGGLGELFF.

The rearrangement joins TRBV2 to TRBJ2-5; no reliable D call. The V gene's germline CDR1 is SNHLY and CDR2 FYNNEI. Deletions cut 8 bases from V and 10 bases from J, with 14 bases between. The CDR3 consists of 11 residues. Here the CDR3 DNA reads TGTGCCAGCGCCCGTTTCGGGTACCAGTACTTC. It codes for CASARFGYQYF.

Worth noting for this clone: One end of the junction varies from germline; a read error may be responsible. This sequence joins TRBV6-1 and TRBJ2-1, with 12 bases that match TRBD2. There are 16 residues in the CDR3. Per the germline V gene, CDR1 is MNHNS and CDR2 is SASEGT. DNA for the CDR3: TGTGCCAGCACTGAAGGAGGACTAGCGGGACGGAGTGAGCAGTTCTTC. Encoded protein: CASTEGGLAGRSEQFF.

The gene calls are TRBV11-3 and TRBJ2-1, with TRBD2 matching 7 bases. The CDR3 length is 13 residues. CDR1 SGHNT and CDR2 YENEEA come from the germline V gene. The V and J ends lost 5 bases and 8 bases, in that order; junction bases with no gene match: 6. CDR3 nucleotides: TGTGCCAGCAGCGAACTAGCGAGCCATGAGCAGTTCTTC. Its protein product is CASSELASHEQFF.

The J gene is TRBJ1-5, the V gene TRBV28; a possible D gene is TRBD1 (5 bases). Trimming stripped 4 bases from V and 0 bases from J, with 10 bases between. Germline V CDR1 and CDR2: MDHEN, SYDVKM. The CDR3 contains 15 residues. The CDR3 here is CASSWGDYSNQPQHF. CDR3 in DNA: TGTGCCAGCAGTTGGGGGGATTATAGCAATCAGCCCCAGCATTTT.

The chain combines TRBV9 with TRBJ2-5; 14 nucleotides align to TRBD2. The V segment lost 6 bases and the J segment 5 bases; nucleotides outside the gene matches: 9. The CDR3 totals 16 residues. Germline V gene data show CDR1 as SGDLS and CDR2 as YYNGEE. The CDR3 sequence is CASTPGLAGAGETQYF. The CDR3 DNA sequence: TGTGCCAGCACCCCGGGACTAGCGGGAGCTGGGGAGACCCAGTACTTC.

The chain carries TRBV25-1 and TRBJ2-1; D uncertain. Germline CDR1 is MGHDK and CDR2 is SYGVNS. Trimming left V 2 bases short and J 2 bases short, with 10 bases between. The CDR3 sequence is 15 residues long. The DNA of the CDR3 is TGTGCCAGCAGTGAAACGGAGATCCCCTACAATGAGCAGTTCTTC. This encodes CASSETEIPYNEQFF.

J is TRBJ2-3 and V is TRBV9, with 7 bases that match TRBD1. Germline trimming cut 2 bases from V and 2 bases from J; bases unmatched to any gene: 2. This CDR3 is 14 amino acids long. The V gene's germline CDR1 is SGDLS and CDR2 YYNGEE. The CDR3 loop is CASSVTGFTDTQYF. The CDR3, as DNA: TGTGCCAGCAGCGTGACAGGGTTCACAGATACGCAGTATTTT.

CDR3 sequence (DNA): TGTGCCAGCAGCTTGGGCGTCTACGAGCAGTACTTC. Translated, it gives CASSLGVYEQYF. The chain combines TRBV5-4 with TRBJ2-7; no definite D call. Germline assignment: CDR1 SGHNT and CDR2 YYREEE (reference sequence). The length of the CDR3 is 12 residues. Trimming removed 0 bases at V and 3 bases at J, with 4 bases between.

CDR3 in DNA: TGTGCCAGCGCACTGCTCGGACAGGAGATGGAAAAACTGTTTTTT. This translates into CASALLGQEMEKLFF. This chain joins TRBV28 and TRBJ1-4; 7 bases line up with TRBD1. In germline, CDR1 is MDHEN, CDR2 SYDVKM. This CDR3 has 15 amino acids. Unmatched junction bases numbered 14, after V lost 8 bases and J lost 8 bases.

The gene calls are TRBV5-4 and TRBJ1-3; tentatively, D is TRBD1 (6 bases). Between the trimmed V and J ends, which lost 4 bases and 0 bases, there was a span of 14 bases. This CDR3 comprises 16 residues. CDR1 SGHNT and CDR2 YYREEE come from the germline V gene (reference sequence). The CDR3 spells CASSEGGGVSGNTIYF. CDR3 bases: TGTGCCAGCAGCGAGGGGGGAGGGGTCTCTGGAAACACCATATATTTT.

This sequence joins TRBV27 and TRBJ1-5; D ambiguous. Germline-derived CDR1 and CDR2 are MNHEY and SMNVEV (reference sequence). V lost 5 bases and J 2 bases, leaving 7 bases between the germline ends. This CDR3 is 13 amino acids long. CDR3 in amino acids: CASSIQGNQPQHF. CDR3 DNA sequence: TGTGCCAGCAGTATACAAGGCAATCAGCCCCAGCATTTT.

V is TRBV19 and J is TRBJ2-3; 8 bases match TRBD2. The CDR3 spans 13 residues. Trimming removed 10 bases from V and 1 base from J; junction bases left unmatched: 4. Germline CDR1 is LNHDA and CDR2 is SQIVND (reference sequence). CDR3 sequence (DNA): TGTGCCACGGAAGCGGGAGGCACAGATACGCAGTATTTT. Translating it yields CATEAGGTDTQYF.

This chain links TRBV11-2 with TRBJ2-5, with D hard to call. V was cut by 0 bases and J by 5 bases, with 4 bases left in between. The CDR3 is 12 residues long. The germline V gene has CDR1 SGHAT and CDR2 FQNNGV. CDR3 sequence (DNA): TGTGCCAGCAGCTTAGATCCGGAGACCCAGTACTTC. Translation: CASSLDPETQYF.

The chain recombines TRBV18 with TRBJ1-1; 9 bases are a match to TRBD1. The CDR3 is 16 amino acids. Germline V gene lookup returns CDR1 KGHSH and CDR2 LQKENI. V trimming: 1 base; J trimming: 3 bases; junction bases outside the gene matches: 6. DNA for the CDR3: TGTGCCAGCTCACCACTAGGGACAGGGAGAGACACTGAAGCTTTCTTT. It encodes CASSPLGTGRDTEAFF.

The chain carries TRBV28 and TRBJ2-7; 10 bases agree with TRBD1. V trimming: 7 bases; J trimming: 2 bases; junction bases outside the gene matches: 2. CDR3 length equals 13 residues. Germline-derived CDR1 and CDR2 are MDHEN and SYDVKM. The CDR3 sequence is CASIGTGAYEQYF. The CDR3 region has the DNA TGTGCCAGCATTGGGACAGGGGCCTACGAGCAGTACTTC.

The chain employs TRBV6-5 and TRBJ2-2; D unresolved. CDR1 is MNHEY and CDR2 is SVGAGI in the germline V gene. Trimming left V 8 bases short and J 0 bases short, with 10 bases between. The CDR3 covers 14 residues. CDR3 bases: TGTGCCAGCCAAAGAGGCACGAACACCGGGGAGCTGTTTTTT. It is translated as CASQRGTNTGELFF.

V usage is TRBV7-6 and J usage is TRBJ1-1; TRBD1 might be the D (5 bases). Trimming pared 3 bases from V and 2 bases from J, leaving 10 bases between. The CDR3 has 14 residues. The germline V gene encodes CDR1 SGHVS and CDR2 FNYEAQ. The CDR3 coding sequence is TGTGCCAGCAGCTTCGTCGACAGTAACACTGAAGCTTTCTTT. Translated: CASSFVDSNTEAFF. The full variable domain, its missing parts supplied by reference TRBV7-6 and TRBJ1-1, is GAGVSQSPRYKVTKRGQDVALRCDPISGHVSLYWYRQALGQGPEFLTYFNYEAQQDKSGLPNDRFSAERPEGSISTLTIQRTEQRDSAMYRCASSFVDSNTEAFFGQGTRLTVV.

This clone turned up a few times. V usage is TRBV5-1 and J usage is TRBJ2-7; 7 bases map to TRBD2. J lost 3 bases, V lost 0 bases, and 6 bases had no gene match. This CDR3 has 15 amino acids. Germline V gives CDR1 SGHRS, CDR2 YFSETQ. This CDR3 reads CASSLDGTGGYEQYF. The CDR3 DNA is TGCGCCAGCAGCTTGGACGGGACGGGAGGCTACGAGCAGTACTTC. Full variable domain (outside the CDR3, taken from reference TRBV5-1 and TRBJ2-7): KAGVTQTPRYLIKTRGQQVTLSCSPISGHRSVSWYQQTPGQGLQFLFEYFSETQRNKGNFPGRFSGRQFSNSRSEMNVSTLELGDSALYLCASSLDGTGGYEQYFGPGTRLTVT.

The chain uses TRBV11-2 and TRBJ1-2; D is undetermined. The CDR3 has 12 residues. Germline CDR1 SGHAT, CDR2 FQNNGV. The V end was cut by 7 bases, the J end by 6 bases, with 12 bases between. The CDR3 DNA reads TGTGCCAGCAACCGGGAACAACATGGCTACACCTTC. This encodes CASNREQHGYTF.

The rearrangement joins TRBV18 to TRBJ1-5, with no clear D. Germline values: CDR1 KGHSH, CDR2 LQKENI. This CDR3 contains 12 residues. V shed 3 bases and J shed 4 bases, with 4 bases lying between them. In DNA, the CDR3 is TGTGCCAGCTCACCCGAGAATCAGCCCCAGCATTTT. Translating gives CASSPENQPQHF.